The 2 T cell receptor beta chains reported below all come from one sample, sequenced in a study of human T cells and chemical hapten exposure. A single record per CDR3 protein comes from TCRdb applying MiXCR to the RACE reads. Of about 380,000 distinct CDR3 sequences listed, more than 4.5% are singletons. Time point here: pre-sensitization, week 0. Specified treatment: therapeutic diphenylcyclopropenone sensitization with weekly scalp DPC. The sequenced sample was whole blood, obtained in connection with sensitization to the hapten diphenylcyclopropenone (DPC). The receptors come from a woman aged 45 to 65 with alopecia areata. Some clones in this sample may be carry-over from other donors' samples.

This clonotype showed up just a few times. The CDR3 coding sequence is TGTGCCAGCAGCCAAGGATTCGACAGGGGGTATGGCTACACCTTC. As protein: CASSQGFDRGYGYTF. J is TRBJ1-2 and V is TRBV3-1; 9 bases match TRBD1. V lost 1 base, J lost 5 bases, and 5 bases stayed unmatched. This CDR3 is 15 amino acids long. Germline V gene sequence: CDR1 LGHDT, CDR2 YNNKEL (reference sequence).

Ten or more counts support this clonotype. The chain joins TRBV12-3 or TRBV12-4 to TRBJ2-2; D ambiguous. V lost 7 bases and J 3 bases, leaving 6 bases between the germline ends. The CDR3 is 12 amino acids. The CDR3 is CASTPYTGELFF. CDR3 bases: TGTGCCAGCACCCCGTACACCGGGGAGCTGTTTTTT.